This T cell receptor beta chain was sequenced for a study of cytomegalovirus exposure and HLA in healthy donors. Produced via immunoSEQ multiplex PCR; TCRdb's table is partial and in-frame only. The data contain approximately 160,000 clones, 85% to 90% of them seen just once; the ten biggest clones take up about 3%. This CDR3 contains 12 residues. Per germline, CDR1 SQVTM and CDR2 ANQGSEA. Trimming took 3 bases from V and 6 from J, leaving 10 bases between them. Points from the study as a whole: The TCR clusters that emerged in the first cohort tended, a later analysis found, to co-occur in the roughly 120 validation repertoires.

This clone was found once. Its antigen is not known. The sequenced sample consisted of PBMCs. V usage is TRBV29-1 and J usage is TRBJ2-3, with a tentative D call TRBD2 (6 bases). The sequence was collected from a woman under 30 in good health and CMV-seropositive. CDR3 DNA sequence: TGCAGCGTTGAGCGGGATTTGGATACGCAGTATTTT. This codes for CSVERDLDTQYF.